This T cell receptor beta chain was captured by sequencing in a study of blood T cell repertoires in COVID-19. V lost 0 bases, J lost 14 bases, and 11 bases lay in between. Germline V gene data show CDR1 as MGHRA and CDR2 as YSYEKL. This CDR3 is 12 amino acids long. Generated by immunoSEQ multiplex PCR, the TCRdb table keeps only in-frame clones and is missing some. The table records about 140,000 clones, 80% of them present only once. The TCR sequence derives from a man between 65 and 85 years old who had recovered from COVID-19. What was sequenced was peripheral blood. This sequence joins TRBV4-1 and TRBJ2-1; D perhaps matches TRBD1 (5 bases). The CDR3 loop is CASSQDPAGKFF. The CDR3 bases are TGCGCCAGCAGCCAAGATCCGGCAGGGAAGTTCTTC.